The entry that follows covers one T cell receptor beta chain sequence. Its antigen is not identified. With 3 bases removed from V and 3 bases from J, the gap between germline ends came to 8 bases. The germline gives CDR1 KGHSH, CDR2 LQKENI. The CDR3 is 13 residues long. Clones were read by immunoSEQ multiplex PCR, and TCRdb kept only the in-frame ones, dropping some. The profile covers more than 85,000 clones, with about nine tenths appearing a single time and around 8.2% taken by the ten largest. During the collection period, no donor immune events like infections were recorded. These data belong to a study of identifying expanded T cells in peripheral blood. Study findings and constraints: Over about two and four weeks, about 15 and 18 clones changed, versus around 1.3 between replicates. Clone count variance between approximately two-week samples rose with total template count.

Sequencing was carried out using blood. The J gene is TRBJ2-5, the V gene TRBV18; possible D gene TRBD2, 5 bases. This TCR came from a person between 18 and 75 years old in good health. CDR3 sequence reads: CASSPDYEETQYF. In DNA, the CDR3 is TGTGCCAGCTCACCTGACTACGAAGAGACCCAGTACTTC. The full variable domain, rest sourced from reference TRBV18 and TRBJ2-5, is NAGVMQNPRHLVRRRGQEARLRCSPMKGHSHVYWYRQLPEEGLKFMVYLQKENIIDESGMPKERFSAEFPKEGPSILRIQQVVRGDSAAYFCASSPDYEETQYFGPGTRLLVL.